This T cell receptor (beta chain) was documented in a study of beta chain features in type 1 diabetes. Study results and caveats: Sequencing of cDNA might inflate the share of cells that strongly express TCR. Compared with healthy donors, patients appeared to share more similar naive, central memory and regulatory TCRB repertoires.

This clone was counted only a few times. Its antigen is unknown. The V end lost 6 bases, the J end lost 7 bases, and 13 bases lay between the germline ends. This CDR3 has 13 residues. CDR1 SGHTA and CDR2 FQGNSA come from the germline V gene. Reverse transcription of all isolated RNA meant that expressed TCRB transcripts were sequenced. The protocol was immunoSEQ multiplex PCR, while the TCRdb copy is restricted to in-frame clones and leaves out a portion. The data show 350,000 to 450,000 clones, more than 13% seen once. Sequenced sample: naive CD4+ T cells from blood. V usage is TRBV7-2 and J usage is TRBJ2-1, with unresolved D. The source of this sequence is a woman under 30 in good health. DNA of the CDR3: TGTGCCAGCAGTTCCTCTGCAGTGAATGAGCAGTTCTTC. Its translation is CASSSSAVNEQFF.